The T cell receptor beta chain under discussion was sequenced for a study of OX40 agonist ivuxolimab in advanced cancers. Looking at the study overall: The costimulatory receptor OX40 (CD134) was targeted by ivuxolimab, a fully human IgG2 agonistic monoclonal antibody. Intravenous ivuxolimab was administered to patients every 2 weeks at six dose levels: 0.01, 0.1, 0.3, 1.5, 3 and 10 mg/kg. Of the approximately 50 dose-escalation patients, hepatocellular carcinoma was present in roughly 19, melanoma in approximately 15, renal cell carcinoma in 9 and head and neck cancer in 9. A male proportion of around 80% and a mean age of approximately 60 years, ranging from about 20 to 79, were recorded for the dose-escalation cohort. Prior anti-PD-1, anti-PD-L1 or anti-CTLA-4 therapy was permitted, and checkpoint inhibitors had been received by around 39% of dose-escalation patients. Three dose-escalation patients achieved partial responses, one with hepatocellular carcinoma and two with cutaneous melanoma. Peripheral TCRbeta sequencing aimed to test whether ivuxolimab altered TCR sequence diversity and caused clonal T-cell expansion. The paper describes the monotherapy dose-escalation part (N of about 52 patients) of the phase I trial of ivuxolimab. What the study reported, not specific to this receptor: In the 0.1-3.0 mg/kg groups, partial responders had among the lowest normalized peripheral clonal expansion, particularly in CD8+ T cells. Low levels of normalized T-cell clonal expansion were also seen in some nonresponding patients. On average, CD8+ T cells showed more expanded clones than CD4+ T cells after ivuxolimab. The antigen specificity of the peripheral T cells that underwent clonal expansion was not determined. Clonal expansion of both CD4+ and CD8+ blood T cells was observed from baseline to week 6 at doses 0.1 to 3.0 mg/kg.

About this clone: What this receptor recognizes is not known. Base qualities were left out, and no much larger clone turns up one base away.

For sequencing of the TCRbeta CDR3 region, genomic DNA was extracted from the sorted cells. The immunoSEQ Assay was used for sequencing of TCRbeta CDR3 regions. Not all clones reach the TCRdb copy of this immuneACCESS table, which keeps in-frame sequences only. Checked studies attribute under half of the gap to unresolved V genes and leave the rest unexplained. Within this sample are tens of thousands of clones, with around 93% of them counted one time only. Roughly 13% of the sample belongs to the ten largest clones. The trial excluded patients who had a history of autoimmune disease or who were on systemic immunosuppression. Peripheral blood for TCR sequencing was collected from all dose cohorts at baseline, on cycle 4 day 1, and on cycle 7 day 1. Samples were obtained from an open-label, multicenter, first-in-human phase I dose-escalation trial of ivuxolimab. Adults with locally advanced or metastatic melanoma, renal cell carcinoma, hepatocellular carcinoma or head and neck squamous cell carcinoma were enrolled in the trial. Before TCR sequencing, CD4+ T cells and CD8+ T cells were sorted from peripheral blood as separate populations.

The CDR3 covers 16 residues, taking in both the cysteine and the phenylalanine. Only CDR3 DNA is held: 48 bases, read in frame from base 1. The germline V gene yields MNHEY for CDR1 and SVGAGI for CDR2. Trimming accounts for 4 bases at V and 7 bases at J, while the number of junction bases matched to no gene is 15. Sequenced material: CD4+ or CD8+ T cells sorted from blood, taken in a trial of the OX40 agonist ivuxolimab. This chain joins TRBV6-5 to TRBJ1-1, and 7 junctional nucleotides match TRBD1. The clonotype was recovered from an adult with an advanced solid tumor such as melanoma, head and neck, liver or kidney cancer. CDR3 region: CASSFLPPGQKDEAFF. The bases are TGTGCCAGCAGTTTTCTACCTCCGGGACAGAAAGATGAAGCTTTCTTT.